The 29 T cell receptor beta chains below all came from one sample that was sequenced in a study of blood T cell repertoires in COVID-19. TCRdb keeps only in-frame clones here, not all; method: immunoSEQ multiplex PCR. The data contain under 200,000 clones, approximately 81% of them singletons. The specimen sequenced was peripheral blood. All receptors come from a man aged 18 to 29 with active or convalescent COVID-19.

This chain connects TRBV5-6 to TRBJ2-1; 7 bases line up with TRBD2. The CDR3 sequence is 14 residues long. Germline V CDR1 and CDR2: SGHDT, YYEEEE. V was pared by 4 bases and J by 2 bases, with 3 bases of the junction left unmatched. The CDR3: CASSRAGTYNEQFF. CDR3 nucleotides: TGTGCCAGCAGCCGAGCGGGGACCTACAATGAGCAGTTCTTC.

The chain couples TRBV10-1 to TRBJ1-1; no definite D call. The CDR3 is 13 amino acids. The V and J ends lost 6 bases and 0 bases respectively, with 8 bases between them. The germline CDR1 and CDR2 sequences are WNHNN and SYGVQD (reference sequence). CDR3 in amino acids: CASRGSMNTEAFF. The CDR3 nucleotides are TGCGCCAGCAGGGGTAGCATGAACACTGAAGCTTTCTTT.

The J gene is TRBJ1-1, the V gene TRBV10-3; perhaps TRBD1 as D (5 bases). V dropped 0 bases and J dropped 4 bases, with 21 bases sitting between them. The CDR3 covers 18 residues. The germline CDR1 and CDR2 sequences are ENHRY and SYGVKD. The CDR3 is CAISESTRQKGFGTEAFF. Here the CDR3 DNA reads TGTGCCATCAGTGAGTCGACTCGACAGAAGGGGTTTGGCACTGAAGCTTTCTTT.

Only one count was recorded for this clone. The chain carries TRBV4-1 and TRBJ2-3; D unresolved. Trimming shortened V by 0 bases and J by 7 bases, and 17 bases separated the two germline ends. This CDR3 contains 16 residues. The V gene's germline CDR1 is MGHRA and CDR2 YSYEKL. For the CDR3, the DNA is TGCGCCAGCAGCCAAGATAGCAATCCTGGCGCCTATACGCAGTATTTT. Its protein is CASSQDSNPGAYTQYF.

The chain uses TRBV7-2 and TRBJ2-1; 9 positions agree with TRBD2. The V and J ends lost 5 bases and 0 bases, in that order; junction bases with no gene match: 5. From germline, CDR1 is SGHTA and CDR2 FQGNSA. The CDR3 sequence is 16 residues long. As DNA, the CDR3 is TGTGCCAGCAGCCTCGATAGCGGGGGCTCCTACAATGAGCAGTTCTTC. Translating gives CASSLDSGGSYNEQFF.

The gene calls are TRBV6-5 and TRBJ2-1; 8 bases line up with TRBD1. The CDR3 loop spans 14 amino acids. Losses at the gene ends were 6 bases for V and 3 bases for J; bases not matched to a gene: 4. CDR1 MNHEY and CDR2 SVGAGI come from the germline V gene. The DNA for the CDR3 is TGTGCCAGCAGGCGGGGACAGGACTACAATGAGCAGTTCTTC. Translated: CASRRGQDYNEQFF.

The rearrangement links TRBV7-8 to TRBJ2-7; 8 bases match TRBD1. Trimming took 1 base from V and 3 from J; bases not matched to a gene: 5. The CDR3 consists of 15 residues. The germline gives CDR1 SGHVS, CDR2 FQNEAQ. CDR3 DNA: TGTGCCAGCAGCTTAGTTCGGGACAGGAGCTACGAGCAGTACTTC. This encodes CASSLVRDRSYEQYF.

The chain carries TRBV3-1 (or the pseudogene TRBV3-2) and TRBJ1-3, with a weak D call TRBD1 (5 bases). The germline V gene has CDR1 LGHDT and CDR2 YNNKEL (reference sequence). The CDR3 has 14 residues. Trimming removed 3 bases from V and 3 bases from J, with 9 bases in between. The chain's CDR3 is CASSQQGGGNTIYF. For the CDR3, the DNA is TGTGCCAGCAGCCAGCAGGGCGGTGGAAACACCATATATTTT.

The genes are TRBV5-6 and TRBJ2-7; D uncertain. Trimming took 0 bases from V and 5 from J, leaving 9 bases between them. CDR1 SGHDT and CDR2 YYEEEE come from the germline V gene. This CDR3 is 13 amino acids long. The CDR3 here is CASSLDSGNEQYF. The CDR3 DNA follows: TGTGCCAGCAGCTTGGATTCAGGCAACGAGCAGTACTTC.

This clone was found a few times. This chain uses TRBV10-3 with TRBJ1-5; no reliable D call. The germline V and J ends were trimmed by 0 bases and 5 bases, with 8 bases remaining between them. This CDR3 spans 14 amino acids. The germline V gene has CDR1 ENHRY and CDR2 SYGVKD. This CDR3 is CAISESRRDQPQHF. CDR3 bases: TGTGCCATCAGTGAGTCCCGGAGGGATCAGCCCCAGCATTTT.

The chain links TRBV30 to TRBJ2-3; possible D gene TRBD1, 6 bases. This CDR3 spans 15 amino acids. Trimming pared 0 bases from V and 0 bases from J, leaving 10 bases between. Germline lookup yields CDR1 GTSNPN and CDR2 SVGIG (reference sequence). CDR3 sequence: CAWSVRQGSTDTQYF. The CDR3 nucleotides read TGTGCCTGGAGTGTACGTCAGGGGAGCACAGATACGCAGTATTTT.

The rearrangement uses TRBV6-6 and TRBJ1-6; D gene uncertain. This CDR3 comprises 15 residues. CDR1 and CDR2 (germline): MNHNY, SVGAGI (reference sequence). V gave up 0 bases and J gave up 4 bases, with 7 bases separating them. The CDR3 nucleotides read TGTGCCAGCAGTTACTCGGCGGGGTATAATTCACCCCTCCACTTT. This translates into CASSYSAGYNSPLHF.

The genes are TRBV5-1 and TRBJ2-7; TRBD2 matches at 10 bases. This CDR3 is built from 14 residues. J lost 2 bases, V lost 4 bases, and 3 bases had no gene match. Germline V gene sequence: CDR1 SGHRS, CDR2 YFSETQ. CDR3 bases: TGCGCCAGCAGCCCCGGGACTAGCGCCTACGAGCAGTACTTC. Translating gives CASSPGTSAYEQYF.

CDR3 DNA sequence: TGTGCCAGCAGCCGGACTCGGGGAGGACAGGGCAAATATGGCTACACCTTC. Its translation is CASSRTRGGQGKYGYTF. J is TRBJ1-2 and V is TRBV13; TRBD1 agrees at 8 bases. In germline, CDR1 is PRHDT, CDR2 FYEKMQ (reference sequence). This CDR3 has 17 amino acids. Trimming at V came to 5 bases and at J to 5 bases, leaving 16 bases not matched to a gene.

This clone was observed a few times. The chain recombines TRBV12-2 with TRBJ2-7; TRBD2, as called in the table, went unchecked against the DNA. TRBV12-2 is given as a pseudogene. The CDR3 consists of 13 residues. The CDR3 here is CASRWTSAYEQYF. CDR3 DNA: TGTGCAAGTCGCTGGACTAGCGCCTACGAGCAGTACTTC.

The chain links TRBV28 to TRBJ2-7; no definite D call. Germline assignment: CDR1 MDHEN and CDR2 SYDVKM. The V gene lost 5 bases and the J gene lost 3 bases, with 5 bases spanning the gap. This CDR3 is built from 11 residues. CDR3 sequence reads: CASSHYYEQYF. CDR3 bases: TGTGCCAGCAGTCACTACTACGAGCAGTACTTC.

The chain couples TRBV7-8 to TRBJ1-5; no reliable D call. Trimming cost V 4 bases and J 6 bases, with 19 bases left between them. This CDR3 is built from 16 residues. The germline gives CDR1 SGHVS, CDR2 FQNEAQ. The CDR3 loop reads CASSSLSGRNGQPQHF. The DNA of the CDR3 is TGTGCCAGCAGCTCACTATCGGGGAGGAATGGTCAGCCCCAGCATTTT.

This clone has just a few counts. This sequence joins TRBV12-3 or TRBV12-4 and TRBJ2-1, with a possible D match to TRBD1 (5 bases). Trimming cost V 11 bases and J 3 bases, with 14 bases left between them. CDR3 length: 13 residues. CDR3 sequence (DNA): TGTGCCGCTCAAAAGGGGAACTACAATGAGCAGTTCTTC. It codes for CAAQKGNYNEQFF.

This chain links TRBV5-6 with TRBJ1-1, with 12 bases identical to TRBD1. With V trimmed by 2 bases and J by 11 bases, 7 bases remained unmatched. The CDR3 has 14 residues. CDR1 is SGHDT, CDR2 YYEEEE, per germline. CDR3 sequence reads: CASSFWDRGLSAFF. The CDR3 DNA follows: TGTGCCAGCAGCTTTTGGGACAGGGGGCTTTCGGCTTTCTTT.

CDR3 nucleotide sequence: TGTGCCAACCCGGGACTAGCGGGAGGTAACCCCTACGAGCAGTACTTC. This translates into CANPGLAGGNPYEQYF. The chain is built from TRBV28 and TRBJ2-7, with 15 bases lining up with TRBD2. CDR1 MDHEN and CDR2 SYDVKM come from the germline V gene. Trimming at V came to 10 bases and at J to 2 bases, leaving 9 bases not matched to a gene. The CDR3 runs to 16 residues.

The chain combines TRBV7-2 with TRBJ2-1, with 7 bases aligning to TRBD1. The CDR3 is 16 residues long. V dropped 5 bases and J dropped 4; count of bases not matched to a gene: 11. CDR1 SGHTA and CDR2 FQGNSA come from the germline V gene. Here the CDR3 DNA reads TGTGCCAGCAGCCCGTTCGCACAGGGGTCTTACAATGAGCAGTTCTTC. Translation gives CASSPFAQGSYNEQFF.

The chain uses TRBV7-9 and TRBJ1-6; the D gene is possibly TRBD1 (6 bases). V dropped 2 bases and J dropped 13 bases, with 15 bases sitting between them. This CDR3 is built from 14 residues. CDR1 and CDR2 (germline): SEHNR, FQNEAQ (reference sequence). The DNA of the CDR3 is TGTGCCAGCAGCTTAACAGGGACTACCCCCCCCCTCCACTTT. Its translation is CASSLTGTTPPLHF.

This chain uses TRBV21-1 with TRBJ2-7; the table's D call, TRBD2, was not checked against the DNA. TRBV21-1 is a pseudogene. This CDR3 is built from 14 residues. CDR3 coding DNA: TGTGCCAGCAGCGGAAGCGGGAGGAACTACGAGCAGTACTTC. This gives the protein CASSGSGRNYEQYF.

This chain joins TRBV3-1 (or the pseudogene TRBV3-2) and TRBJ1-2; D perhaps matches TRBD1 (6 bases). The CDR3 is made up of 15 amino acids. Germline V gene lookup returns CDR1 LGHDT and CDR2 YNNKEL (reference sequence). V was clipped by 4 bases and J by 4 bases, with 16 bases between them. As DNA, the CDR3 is TGTGCCAGCAGCCCGAGACAAGGGGGTACCTATGGCTACACCTTC. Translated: CASSPRQGGTYGYTF.

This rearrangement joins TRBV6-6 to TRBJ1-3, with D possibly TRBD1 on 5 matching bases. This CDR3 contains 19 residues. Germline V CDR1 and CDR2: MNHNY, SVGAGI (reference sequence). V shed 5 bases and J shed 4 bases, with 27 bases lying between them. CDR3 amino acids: CASSPHGGSFNILGNTIYF. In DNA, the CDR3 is TGTGCCAGCAGTCCCCACGGGGGATCTTTTAATATCCTGGGAAACACCATATATTTT.

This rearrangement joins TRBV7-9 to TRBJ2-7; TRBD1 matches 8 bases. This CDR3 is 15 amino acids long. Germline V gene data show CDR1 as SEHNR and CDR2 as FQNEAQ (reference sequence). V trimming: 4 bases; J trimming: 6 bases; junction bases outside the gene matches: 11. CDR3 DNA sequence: TGTGCCAGCAGCTCACAGGGACAGGTCGGTAGCGAGCAGTACTTC. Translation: CASSSQGQVGSEQYF.

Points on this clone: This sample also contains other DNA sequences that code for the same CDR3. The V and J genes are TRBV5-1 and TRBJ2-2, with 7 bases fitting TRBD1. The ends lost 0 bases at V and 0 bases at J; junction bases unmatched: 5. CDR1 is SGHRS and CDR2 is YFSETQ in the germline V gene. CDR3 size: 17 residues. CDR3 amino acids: CASSLGAGGTNTGELFF. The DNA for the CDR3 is TGCGCCAGCAGCTTGGGGGCAGGGGGTACGAACACCGGGGAGCTGTTTTTT. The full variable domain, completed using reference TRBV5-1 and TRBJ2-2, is KAGVTQTPRYLIKTRGQQVTLSCSPISGHRSVSWYQQTPGQGLQFLFEYFSETQRNKGNFPGRFSGRQFSNSRSEMNVSTLELGDSALYLCASSLGAGGTNTGELFFGEGSRLTVL.

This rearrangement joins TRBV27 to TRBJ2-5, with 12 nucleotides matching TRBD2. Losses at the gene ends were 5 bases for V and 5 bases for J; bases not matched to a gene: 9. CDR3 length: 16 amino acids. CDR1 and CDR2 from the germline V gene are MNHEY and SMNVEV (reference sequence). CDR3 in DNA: TGTGCCAGCAGTGGACTAGCGGGACTACCGCGGGAGACCCAGTACTTC. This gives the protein CASSGLAGLPRETQYF.

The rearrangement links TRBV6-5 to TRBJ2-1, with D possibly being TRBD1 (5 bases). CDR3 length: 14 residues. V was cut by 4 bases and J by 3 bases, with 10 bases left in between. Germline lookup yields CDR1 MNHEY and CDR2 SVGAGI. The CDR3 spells CASSSQGDYNEQFF. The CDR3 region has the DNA TGTGCCAGCAGTTCTCAGGGTGACTACAATGAGCAGTTCTTC.